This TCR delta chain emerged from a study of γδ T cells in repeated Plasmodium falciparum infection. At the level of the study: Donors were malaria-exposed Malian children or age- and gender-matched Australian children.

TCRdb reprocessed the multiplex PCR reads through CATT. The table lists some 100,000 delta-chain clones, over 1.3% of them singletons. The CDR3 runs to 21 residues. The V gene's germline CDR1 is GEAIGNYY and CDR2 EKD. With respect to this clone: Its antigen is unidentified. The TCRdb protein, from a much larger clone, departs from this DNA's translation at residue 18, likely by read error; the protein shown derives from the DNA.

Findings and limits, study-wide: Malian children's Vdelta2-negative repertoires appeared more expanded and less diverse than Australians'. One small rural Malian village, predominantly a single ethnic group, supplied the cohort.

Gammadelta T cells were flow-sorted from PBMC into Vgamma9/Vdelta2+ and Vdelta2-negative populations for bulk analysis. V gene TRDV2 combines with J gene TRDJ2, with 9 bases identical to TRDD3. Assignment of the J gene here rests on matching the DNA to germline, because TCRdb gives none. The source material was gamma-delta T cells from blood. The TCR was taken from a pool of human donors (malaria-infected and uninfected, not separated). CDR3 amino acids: CACDTVSTGDTGIILTARLFF. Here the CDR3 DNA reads TGTGCCTGTGACACCGTGAGTACTGGGGATACGGGTATTATCTTGACAGCACGACTCTTCTTT.